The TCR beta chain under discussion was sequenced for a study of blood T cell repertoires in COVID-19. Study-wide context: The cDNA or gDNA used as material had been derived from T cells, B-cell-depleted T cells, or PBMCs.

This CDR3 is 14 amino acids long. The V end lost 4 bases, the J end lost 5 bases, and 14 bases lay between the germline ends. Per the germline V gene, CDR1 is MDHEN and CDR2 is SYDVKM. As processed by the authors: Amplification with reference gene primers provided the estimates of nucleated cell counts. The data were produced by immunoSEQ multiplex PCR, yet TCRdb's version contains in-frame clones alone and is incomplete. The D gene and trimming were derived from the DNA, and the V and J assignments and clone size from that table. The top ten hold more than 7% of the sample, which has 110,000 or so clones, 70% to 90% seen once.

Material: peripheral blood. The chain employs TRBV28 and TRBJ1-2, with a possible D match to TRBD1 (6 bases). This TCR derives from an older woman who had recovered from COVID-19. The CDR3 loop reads CASSSPTGPYGYTF. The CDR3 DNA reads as TGTGCCAGCAGTTCACCGACAGGTCCATATGGCTACACCTTC.